This T cell receptor (beta chain) was identified in a study of cytomegalovirus exposure and HLA in healthy donors. Points from the study as a whole: In most subjects, TCR beta sequences reportedly gave accurate predictions of HLA-A and HLA-B alleles. Per a prior analysis, the majority of TCR beta V segments were productive roughly 90% or roughly 30% of the time. TRBV6-2, TRBV6-3 and some other V segments were unresolvable in 87-base-pair reads.

The PCR employed 60 Vbeta primers together with 13 Jbeta primers. The data were produced by immunoSEQ multiplex PCR, yet TCRdb's version contains in-frame clones alone and is incomplete. The table shows 100,000 to 150,000 clones, with about two thirds occurring only once. Remarks on this clone: What it recognizes is unknown.

CDR1 and CDR2 from the germline V gene are SGHRS and YFSETQ. The junction had 14 bases not matched to a gene; V was cut back by 4 bases and J by 5 bases. The CDR3 runs 17 residues. This receptor was identified in a man aged 25-45 years in good health and CMV-seronegative. This chain links TRBV5-1 with TRBJ1-2; 10 bases agree with TRBD1. Sequencing used PBMCs. Written as DNA, the CDR3 is TGCGCCAGCAGCGCCATCCCGGGACAGGGGAAGGGATATGGCTACACCTTC. The encoded protein is CASSAIPGQGKGYGYTF.